Listed below are T cell receptor beta chains from one sample, sequenced in a study of post-analysis software for immune sequencing data. TCRdb recomputed calls from the PCR reads with MiXCR, one row per CDR3 protein. The sample has about 820,000 distinct CDR3 sequences, approximately 50% seen once. The sample taken for sequencing was blood. These receptors all come from a girl between 10 and 17 years old with multiple sclerosis. Both conserved end residues are part of each CDR3. D genes are given only for firm matches. Expanded clones get a size class; other rows say once, few or many, or leave the size out.

d_gene: NA
j_gene: TRBJ1-1
abundance: NA
v_gene: TRBV2
CDR3nt: TGTGCCAGCAGTGAAGGTCCGGGGTTGAACACTGAAGCTTTCTTT
CDR3aa: CASSEGPGLNTEAFF

d_gene: NA
j_gene: TRBJ2-7
abundance: few
v_gene: TRBV4-2
CDR3nt: TGTGCCAGCAGCAACTGGGGGGCGTGGGAGCAGTACTTC
CDR3aa: CASSNWGAWEQYF

d_gene: TRBD2
j_gene: TRBJ2-5
abundance: few
v_gene: TRBV29-1
CDR3nt: TGCAGCGTCGCAAGCCGGGACTATGAGACCCAGTACTTC
CDR3aa: CSVASRDYETQYF

d_gene: NA
j_gene: TRBJ2-7
abundance: few
v_gene: TRBV20-1
CDR3nt: TGCAGTGCTAGAACGGGGGTCACCTACGAGCAGTACTTC
CDR3aa: CSARTGVTYEQYF

d_gene: NA
j_gene: TRBJ2-1
abundance: few
v_gene: TRBV20-1
CDR3nt: TGCAGTGCTAGCGGGAAGATTGATAATGAGCAGTTCTTC
CDR3aa: CSASGKIDNEQFF

d_gene: TRBD1
j_gene: TRBJ2-7
abundance: few
v_gene: TRBV2
CDR3nt: TGTGCCACCAGGGACAGTACCTACGAGCAGTACTTC
CDR3aa: CATRDSTYEQYF

d_gene: NA
j_gene: TRBJ1-5
abundance: few
v_gene: TRBV20-1
CDR3nt: TGCAGTGCTAGAGTTTCCGGGGATAATCAGCCCCAGCATTTT
CDR3aa: CSARVSGDNQPQHF

d_gene: NA
j_gene: TRBJ2-2
abundance: NA
v_gene: TRBV4-1
CDR3nt: TGCGCCAGCAGCCAATCGCGGGGTAACGGGGAGCTGTTTTTT
CDR3aa: CASSQSRGNGELFF

d_gene: NA
j_gene: TRBJ2-4
abundance: NA
v_gene: TRBV5-1
CDR3nt: TGCGCCAGCAGCTTGGAAGGTAATCCCGGGAACATTCAGTACTTC
CDR3aa: CASSLEGNPGNIQYF

d_gene: NA
j_gene: TRBJ2-7
abundance: NA
v_gene: TRBV5-6
CDR3nt: TGTGCCAGCAGCTCCCACGGGGACTCCTACGAGCAGTACTTC
CDR3aa: CASSSHGDSYEQYF

d_gene: TRBD2
j_gene: TRBJ2-7
abundance: NA
v_gene: TRBV20-1
CDR3nt: TGCAGTGCTAGAGATAGGGCGGGAGGCCCTTACGAGCAGTACTTC
CDR3aa: CSARDRAGGPYEQYF

d_gene: TRBD1
j_gene: TRBJ1-2
abundance: NA
v_gene: TRBV7-9
CDR3nt: TGTGCCAGCAGCCCCACGACAGGGGAAGGCTACACCTTC
CDR3aa: CASSPTTGEGYTF

d_gene: NA
j_gene: TRBJ1-2
abundance: NA
v_gene: TRBV3-1
CDR3nt: TGTGCCAGCAGCCGAGGGAGAACAGGGAAATTCTCCGGCTACACCTTC
CDR3aa: CASSRGRTGKFSGYTF

d_gene: NA
j_gene: TRBJ1-1
abundance: NA
v_gene: TRBV14
CDR3nt: TGTGCCAGCAGCCAAGACATAAGGTGGCAGGGGAACACTGAAGCTTTCTTT
CDR3aa: CASSQDIRWQGNTEAFF

d_gene: NA
j_gene: TRBJ1-2
abundance: NA
v_gene: TRBV6-1
CDR3nt: TGTGCCAGCAGTGGGCTGAGTGGGGGCTTCAACTATGGCTACACCTTC
CDR3aa: CASSGLSGGFNYGYTF

d_gene: TRBD2
j_gene: TRBJ2-5
abundance: NA
v_gene: TRBV7-7
CDR3nt: TGTGCTAGCAGCTTCGCAGCGGGAGTAGGAGAGACCCAGTACTTC
CDR3aa: CASSFAAGVGETQYF

d_gene: TRBD2
j_gene: TRBJ2-1
abundance: NA
v_gene: TRBV7-9
CDR3nt: TGTGCCAGCAGCTTAGGTAGCGGGAGCGTGGGTGAGCAGTTCTTC
CDR3aa: CASSLGSGSVGEQFF

d_gene: NA
j_gene: TRBJ1-1
abundance: NA
v_gene: TRBV29-1
CDR3nt: TGCAGCGTTGGTCGAGACACTGAAGCTTTCTTT
CDR3aa: CSVGRDTEAFF

d_gene: NA
j_gene: TRBJ2-5
abundance: NA
v_gene: TRBV5-1
CDR3nt: TGCGCCAGCAGCTTGATCACTAGAGGATACCAGTACTTC
CDR3aa: CASSLITRGYQYF

d_gene: NA
j_gene: TRBJ2-5
abundance: NA
v_gene: TRBV20-1
CDR3nt: TGCAGTGCTAGGCCCAGGGGAGGGGAGACCCAGTACTTC
CDR3aa: CSARPRGGETQYF

d_gene: NA
j_gene: TRBJ1-1
abundance: NA
v_gene: TRBV3-1
CDR3nt: TGTGCCAGTAGCCAAGTGCGGGAAAAAGATGAAGCTTTCTTT
CDR3aa: CASSQVREKDEAFF

d_gene: NA
j_gene: TRBJ1-4
abundance: NA
v_gene: TRBV7-6
CDR3nt: TGTGCCAGCAGCTTAGCGGTACAGGGAGGGGGTGAAAAACTGTTTTTT
CDR3aa: CASSLAVQGGGEKLFF

d_gene: NA
j_gene: TRBJ2-7
abundance: few
v_gene: TRBV29-1
CDR3nt: TGCAGCGTGGGGCGTTCCCGAGGCGAGCAGTACTTC
CDR3aa: CSVGRSRGEQYF

d_gene: NA
j_gene: TRBJ1-4
abundance: NA
v_gene: TRBV27
CDR3nt: TGTGCCAGCAGTTCCCTCCGGTGGGGGGCGGATGAAAAACTGTTTTTT
CDR3aa: CASSSLRWGADEKLFF

d_gene: TRBD2
j_gene: TRBJ2-5
abundance: NA
v_gene: TRBV20-1
CDR3nt: TGCAGTGCTAGGTGGCTAGCGGGACCAGAGACCCAGTACTTC
CDR3aa: CSARWLAGPETQYF

d_gene: NA
j_gene: TRBJ2-6
abundance: NA
v_gene: TRBV6-5
CDR3nt: TGTGCCAGCAGTACGTGGAAACCCGGGGCCAACGTCCTGACTTTC
CDR3aa: CASSTWKPGANVLTF

d_gene: NA
j_gene: TRBJ2-5
abundance: NA
v_gene: TRBV5-6
CDR3nt: TGTGCCAGCACCTATGGGGGGCAGGGGATGGGAGAGACCCAGTACTTC
CDR3aa: CASTYGGQGMGETQYF

d_gene: TRBD2
j_gene: TRBJ2-1
abundance: NA
v_gene: TRBV5-1
CDR3nt: TGCGCCAGCAGCTTGGGCGGGGGGGCCCGAGTAAATGAGCAGTTCTTC
CDR3aa: CASSLGGGARVNEQFF

d_gene: TRBD2
j_gene: TRBJ2-3
abundance: few
v_gene: TRBV7-4
CDR3nt: TGTGCCAGCAGCCTTGGACTAGCGGGGTGGGCAGATACGCAGTATTTT
CDR3aa: CASSLGLAGWADTQYF

d_gene: NA
j_gene: TRBJ2-6
abundance: few
v_gene: TRBV6-1
CDR3nt: TGTGCCAGCAGGGAAACAGGCTCTGGGGCCAACGTCCTGACTTTC
CDR3aa: CASRETGSGANVLTF

d_gene: NA
j_gene: TRBJ1-2
abundance: many
v_gene: TRBV12-3/TRBV12-4
CDR3nt: TGTGCCAGCAGTTTAGCACAGAACTATGGCTACACCTTC
CDR3aa: CASSLAQNYGYTF

d_gene: NA
j_gene: TRBJ2-1
abundance: NA
v_gene: TRBV20-1
CDR3nt: TGCAGTGCTAGAGATAGAGACTACCTTTCCTACAATGAGCAGTTCTTC
CDR3aa: CSARDRDYLSYNEQFF

d_gene: NA
j_gene: TRBJ2-1
abundance: many
v_gene: TRBV6-6
CDR3nt: TGTGCCACCCAAGGACCAACCAATGAGCAGTTCTTC
CDR3aa: CATQGPTNEQFF

d_gene: NA
j_gene: TRBJ2-3
abundance: NA
v_gene: TRBV15
CDR3nt: TGTGCCACCAGGAGAGGGACAGCCGGGGGTCCAGATACGCAGTATTTT
CDR3aa: CATRRGTAGGPDTQYF

d_gene: TRBD1
j_gene: TRBJ2-7
abundance: few
v_gene: TRBV5-1
CDR3nt: TGCGCCAGCAGCCGGGATGCCGGGACAGGGGGCCTCGAGCAGTACTTC
CDR3aa: CASSRDAGTGGLEQYF

d_gene: NA
j_gene: TRBJ2-7
abundance: NA
v_gene: TRBV29-1
CDR3nt: TGCAGCGTTGACTCTAGTAACCCCTACGAGCAGTACTTC
CDR3aa: CSVDSSNPYEQYF

d_gene: TRBD1
j_gene: TRBJ1-2
abundance: NA
v_gene: TRBV20-1
CDR3nt: TGCAGTGCCAAGACAGGGCCCGGCTACACCTTC
CDR3aa: CSAKTGPGYTF

d_gene: NA
j_gene: TRBJ2-5
abundance: NA
v_gene: TRBV5-1
CDR3nt: TGCGCCAGCAGCTTGGTGAGGGTGGCAGTACAAGAGACCCAGTACTTC
CDR3aa: CASSLVRVAVQETQYF

d_gene: NA
j_gene: TRBJ2-3
abundance: NA
v_gene: TRBV28
CDR3nt: TGTGCCAGCAGGGACACCACAGATACGCAGTATTTT
CDR3aa: CASRDTTDTQYF

d_gene: TRBD1
j_gene: TRBJ2-3
abundance: NA
v_gene: TRBV20-1
CDR3nt: TGCAGTGCTGAACAGGGGGTCGACACAGATACGCAGTATTTT
CDR3aa: CSAEQGVDTDTQYF

d_gene: NA
j_gene: TRBJ2-5
abundance: NA
v_gene: TRBV12-3/TRBV12-4
CDR3nt: TGTGCCAGCAGTTACAGGGCCATAGGAGAGACCCAGTACTTC
CDR3aa: CASSYRAIGETQYF

d_gene: NA
j_gene: TRBJ2-1
abundance: NA
v_gene: TRBV12-3/TRBV12-4
CDR3nt: TGTGCCAGCAGTCCCGGGGAGGCCGAGGGGGATGAGCAGTTCTTC
CDR3aa: CASSPGEAEGDEQFF

d_gene: NA
j_gene: TRBJ2-3
abundance: NA
v_gene: TRBV5-1
CDR3nt: TGCGCCAGCAGCCGAACGGACAGCGGCACAGATACGCAGTATTTT
CDR3aa: CASSRTDSGTDTQYF

d_gene: NA
j_gene: TRBJ1-2
abundance: NA
v_gene: TRBV7-2
CDR3nt: TGTGCCAGCAGCTTAGTTCCGCCTTTCCACGGCTACACCTTC
CDR3aa: CASSLVPPFHGYTF

d_gene: NA
j_gene: TRBJ1-1
abundance: NA
v_gene: TRBV29-1
CDR3nt: TGCAGCGTTGAGTCGAGGTTGATGAACACTGAAGCTTTCTTT
CDR3aa: CSVESRLMNTEAFF

d_gene: NA
j_gene: TRBJ1-5
abundance: NA
v_gene: TRBV5-1
CDR3nt: TGCGCCAGCAGCCTCACGACAGATAGCAATCAGCCCCAGCATTTT
CDR3aa: CASSLTTDSNQPQHF

d_gene: NA
j_gene: TRBJ1-6
abundance: NA
v_gene: TRBV21-1
CDR3nt: TGTGCCAGCAGCAAAGATGGCAGGGGGCAGGTTTCACCCCTCCACTTT
CDR3aa: CASSKDGRGQVSPLHF

d_gene: TRBD2
j_gene: TRBJ2-3
abundance: NA
v_gene: TRBV5-5
CDR3nt: TGTGCCAGCAGCTCGGAGAGCGGGGCGGATACGCAGTATTTT
CDR3aa: CASSSESGADTQYF

d_gene: TRBD1
j_gene: TRBJ1-1
abundance: few
v_gene: TRBV29-1
CDR3nt: TGCAGCGGACGGGACAGGGGCACTGAAGCTTTCTTT
CDR3aa: CSGRDRGTEAFF